Sequencing of this T cell receptor beta chain was carried out in a study of metastatic and nonmetastatic thyroid tumors. Study summary: Repertoire data that came from the blood and tumor or nodule tissue of malignant and benign thyroid patients were compared.

The study's findings and limits: Malignant thyroid tumors reportedly exceeded benign nodules significantly in TCR beta diversity, with the difference appearing in blood and tumor.

The CDR3 has 15 residues. V lost 4 bases, J lost 5 bases, and 17 bases lay in between. CDR1 is MNHEY, CDR2 SMNVEV, per germline (reference sequence). As originally analysed: The study's classifier, a distant-metastasis tool for papillary thyroid cancer, was built using CDR3 differences across clinicopathological groups. TCRdb re-analyzed the PCR reads using MiXCR. For this entry, the V and J calls and clone size follow TCRdb and not the study's own pipeline. The sample carries 40,000 or so clones, roughly 26% recorded once. Only a few counts were recorded for this clone. The antigen is undetermined. The entire patient cohort was treatment-naive prior to thyroid surgery.

This TCR was sampled from a female donor with papillary thyroid cancer or a benign thyroid nodule (not recorded which). Some clones in this sample may be carry-over from other donors' samples. The V gene is TRBV27, the J gene TRBJ1-2; weak D call: TRBD1 (5 bases). Material for sequencing was blood. In DNA form, the CDR3 reads TGTGCCAGCAGTTCACGACATGGGGCCGGATATGGCTACACCTTC. Amino acid sequence: CASSSRHGAGYGYTF.